The TCR beta chain under discussion was sequenced for a study of blood T cell repertoires in COVID-19. V lost 5 bases and J lost 8; bases outside the gene matches: 7. The CDR3 runs to 14 residues. Germline V gives CDR1 MGHRA, CDR2 YSYEKL. Sequencing was performed with immunoSEQ multiplex PCR; in TCRdb, only in-frame clones are kept and a portion is missing. The table includes 100,000 to 150,000 clones, approximately 87% detected once. The receptor's source is a man aged 65 to 85 with active COVID-19. The chain joins TRBV4-1 to TRBJ1-4; 8 positions agree with TRBD1. The source material was peripheral blood. The CDR3 DNA reads as TGCGCCAGCAGCTCTGGACAGGGAAGCGAAAAACTGTTTTTT. Its protein product is CASSSGQGSEKLFF.